These T cell receptor beta chains were read from a single sample in a study of blood T cells in healthy people across ages. TCRdb redid the calling of the 5' RACE reads with MiXCR, one entry per CDR3 protein. The sample has 700,000 to 950,000 distinct CDR3 sequences; roughly two fifths are singletons. Source material: blood. These receptors were collected from a woman aged 60 to 75 in good health. Each CDR3 is given with its conserved first and last residue. A D gene is named only where the DNA matches it firmly. Clone size is not always given. Where it is, it says once, few, many or a class for expanded clones.

TRBV7-2,TRBJ2-1,-,-,CASSPNSLQFF,TGTGCCAGCAGCCCTAACTCATTACAGTTCTTC
TRBV10-3,TRBJ2-7,TRBD2,few,CAISTGSGGPYEQYF,TGTGCCATCAGTACTGGGTCGGGAGGTCCCTACGAGCAGTACTTC
TRBV29-1,TRBJ1-1,-,few,CSVGQQMNTEAFF,TGCAGCGTCGGACAGCAGATGAACACTGAAGCTTTCTTT
TRBV7-9,TRBJ2-7,-,-,CAGSPWDGSYEQYF,TGTGCCGGCAGCCCATGGGACGGCTCCTACGAGCAGTACTTC
TRBV6-1,TRBJ1-6,TRBD1,-,CASRQKVGTGIGGNNSPLHF,TGTGCCAGCAGGCAAAAGGTCGGGACAGGGATTGGCGGAAATAATTCACCCCTCCACTTT
TRBV20-1,TRBJ2-5,-,-,CSARERPSPETQYF,TGCAGTGCTAGAGAACGCCCATCCCCAGAGACCCAGTACTTC
TRBV15,TRBJ2-1,TRBD2,few,CATSLVLAGDGEQFF,TGTGCCACCAGCCTCGTTCTAGCGGGAGATGGTGAGCAGTTCTTC
TRBV11-2,TRBJ2-1,TRBD1,-,CASNKRGRYNEQFF,TGTGCCAGCAACAAAAGGGGGCGGTACAATGAGCAGTTCTTC
TRBV21-1,TRBJ2-7,-,-,CASSKEYYEQYF,TGTGCCAGCAGCAAAGAGTACTACGAGCAGTACTTC
TRBV4-1,TRBJ2-5,TRBD1,few,CASSQTGTGGWETQYF,TGCGCCAGCAGCCAGACCGGGACAGGGGGTTGGGAGACCCAGTACTTC
TRBV5-8,TRBJ2-7,-,-,CASSLQGTEQYF,TGTGCCAGCAGCTTGCAGGGGACCGAGCAGTACTTC
TRBV3-1,TRBJ1-2,-,-,CASSHQTSNYGYTF,TGTGCCAGCAGCCATCAGACATCCAACTATGGCTACACCTTC
TRBV10-2,TRBJ1-1,-,-,CASGLGYTEAFF,TGCGCCAGCGGACTGGGGTACACTGAAGCTTTCTTT
TRBV30,TRBJ2-7,-,few,CAWSGGANYEQYF,TGTGCCTGGAGTGGAGGGGCCAACTACGAGCAGTACTTC
TRBV6-5,TRBJ1-1,-,few,CASSLKQAGRAFF,TGTGCCAGCAGTTTGAAACAGGCAGGGAGGGCTTTCTTT
TRBV9,TRBJ1-6,-,-,CASTSGGQGARSPLHF,TGTGCCAGCACCTCCGGGGGTCAAGGGGCGCGCTCACCCCTCCACTTT
TRBV12-3/TRBV12-4,TRBJ2-2,TRBD2,-,CASSLVSSGEGGELFF,TGTGCCAGCAGTTTGGTCTCTAGCGGGGAAGGCGGGGAGCTGTTTTTT
TRBV2,TRBJ2-5,TRBD1,few,CASSEVRGQQETQYF,TGTGCCAGCAGTGAAGTGAGGGGACAGCAAGAGACCCAGTACTTC